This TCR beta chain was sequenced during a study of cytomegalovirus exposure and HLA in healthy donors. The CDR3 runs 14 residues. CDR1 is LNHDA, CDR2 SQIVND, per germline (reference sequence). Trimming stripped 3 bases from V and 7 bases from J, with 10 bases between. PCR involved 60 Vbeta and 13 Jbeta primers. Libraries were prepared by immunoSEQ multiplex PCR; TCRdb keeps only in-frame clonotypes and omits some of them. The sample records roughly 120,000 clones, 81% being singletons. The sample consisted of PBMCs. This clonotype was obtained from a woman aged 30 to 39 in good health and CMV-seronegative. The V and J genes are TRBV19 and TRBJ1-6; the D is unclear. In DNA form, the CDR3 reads TGTGCCAGTAGTATCCGGGAAGCCAATTCACCCCTCCACTTT. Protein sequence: CASSIREANSPLHF.